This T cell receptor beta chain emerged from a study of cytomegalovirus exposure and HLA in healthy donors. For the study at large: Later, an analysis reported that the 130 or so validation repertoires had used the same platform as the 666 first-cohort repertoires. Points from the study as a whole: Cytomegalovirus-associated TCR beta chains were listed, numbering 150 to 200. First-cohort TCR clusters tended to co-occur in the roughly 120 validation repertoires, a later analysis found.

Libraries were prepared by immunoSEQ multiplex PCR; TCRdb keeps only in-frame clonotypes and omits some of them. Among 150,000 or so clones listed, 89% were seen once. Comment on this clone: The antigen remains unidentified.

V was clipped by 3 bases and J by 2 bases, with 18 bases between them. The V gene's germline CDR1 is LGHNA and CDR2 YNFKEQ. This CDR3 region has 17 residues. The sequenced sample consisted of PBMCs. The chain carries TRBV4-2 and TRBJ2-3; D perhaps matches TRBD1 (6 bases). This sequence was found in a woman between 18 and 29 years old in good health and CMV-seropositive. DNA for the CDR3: TGTGCCAGCAGCCACCCCGAGGGGGACGGATCCACAGATACGCAGTATTTT. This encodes CASSHPEGDGSTDTQYF.